What follows describes a single TCR beta chain. Its antigen is still unknown. The record has no base qualities; no much larger clone is one base away. This entry is derived from a study of STAT3 mutations in large granular lymphocyte leukemia (dated by TCRdb to the late 2010s). Notes on the research overall: Canonical activating STAT3 mutations were detected in roughly half of the longitudinally sequenced T-LGLL patients. Over half of the T-LGLL patients were given one or more immunosuppressive therapy regimens, and approximately 36% of the treated patients had a hematologic response. To reconstruct clonal hierarchy and dynamics, serial deep sequencing of TCRbeta CDR3 and STAT3 was performed in patients with T-cell large granular lymphocyte leukemia. From an initial cohort of hundreds of LGL patients, roughly 19 representative T-LGLL cases were chosen for longitudinal sequencing of TCRbeta and STAT3. As controls within the study, a couple of patients with natural killer LGL leukemia were also sequenced longitudinally. On average, sequencing was done at around 3.6 time points per patient, with the number of samplings ranging from 2 to 8.

The CDR3 has 16 amino acids, counting the end cysteine and phenylalanine. Left in the record is the CDR3 DNA by itself, 48 bases read in frame from the first base. The germline V gene supplies CDR1 SGHRS and CDR2 YFSETQ. From V the trimming removes 4 bases and from J it removes 0 bases, while the gene matches leave 7 bases of the junction unaccounted for. DNA was extracted from blood mononuclear cells, with the same DNA used for both TCR and STAT3 sequencing. The paper's findings and limits, for the study overall: At least one immunodominant TCRbeta clonotype was present in every T-LGLL patient, and multiple immunodominant subclonotypes appeared in about half of the T-LGLL patients. In 6 of 18 patients, TCR clonotype switching occurred after therapy, and every newly emerging clone was STAT3 wild type. Because no samples were available when a clone first appeared, clonal expansion was inferred from samplings taken at other points. Since codominant clonotypes persisted in some patients, a small but highly pathogenic clone may have gone undetected. The linking of therapy response to changes in TCR clonal burden was complicated by variable intervals between samplings and differing treatment regimens. Several patients had a dominant TCR clone burden greater than the STAT3 mutant burden, which suggests that the STAT3 mutation arose secondarily within a clone that had already expanded.

TCRbeta libraries were sequenced on an Illumina MiSeq, averaging around 40,000 productive templates per sample. Using multiplex PCR amplification, the immunoSEQ assay generated the TCRbeta CDR3 libraries. Under the source paper's analysis protocol: Repertoire diversity was computed as previously defined, with values near 0 indicating extremely monoclonal samples. As stored in TCRdb, this immuneACCESS dataset retains in-frame rearrangements with V and J assigned. A fraction of the clones does not appear; measured against another copy, unresolved V genes explain less than half of the discrepancy, and the remainder lacks a known reason. The V and J calls and clone size were taken over from that table, and D and trimming were inferred from the DNA. Present in this sample are some 37,000 clones, more than 70% of which were seen just once. The ten largest account for 0.35% to 0.5% of the sample.

The sequence is built from TRBV5-1 and TRBJ1-1, and TRBD1 aligns with 9 junction nucleotides. The receptor's source is a human donor with T large granular lymphocyte leukemia. Some clones in this sample may be carry-over from other donors' samples. The sequencing input was PBMCs. The CDR3 in this case is CASSPDRGTMNTEAFF. The sequence in DNA is TGCGCCAGCAGCCCGGACAGGGGAACCATGAACACTGAAGCTTTCTTT.